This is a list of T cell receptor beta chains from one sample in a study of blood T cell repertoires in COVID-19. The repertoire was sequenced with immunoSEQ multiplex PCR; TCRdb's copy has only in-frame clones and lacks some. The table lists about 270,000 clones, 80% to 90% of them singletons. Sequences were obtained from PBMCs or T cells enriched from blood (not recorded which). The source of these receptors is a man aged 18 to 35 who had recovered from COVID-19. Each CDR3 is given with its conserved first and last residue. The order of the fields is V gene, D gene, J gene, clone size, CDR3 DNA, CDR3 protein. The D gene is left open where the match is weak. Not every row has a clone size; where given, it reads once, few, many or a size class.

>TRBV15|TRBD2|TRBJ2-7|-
TGTGCCACCAGCATAAAATCTAGCGGGAGTTCCGAGCAGTACTTC
CATSIKSSGSSEQYF
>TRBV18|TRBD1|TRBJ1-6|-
TGTGCCAGCTCACCCACAGGGGACAATTCACCCCTCCACTTT
CASSPTGDNSPLHF
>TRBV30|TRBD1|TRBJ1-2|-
TGTGCCTGGAGTCGCGGGGACAGGGGAGTAAGTGGCTACACCTTC
CAWSRGDRGVSGYTF
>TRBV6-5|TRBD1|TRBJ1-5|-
TGTGCCAGCAGTCCGACAGGGGTGGGCAATCAGCCCCAGCATTTT
CASSPTGVGNQPQHF
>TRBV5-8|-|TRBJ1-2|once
TGTGCCAGCAGCTTGTCTCGGGGAGGCTATGGCTACACCTTC
CASSLSRGGYGYTF
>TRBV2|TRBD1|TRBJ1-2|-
TGTGCCAGCAGTTCGAACAGGGGGAGCTATGGCTACACCTTC
CASSSNRGSYGYTF
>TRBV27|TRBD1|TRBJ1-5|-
TGTGCCAGCAGACGAACAGGGGGAAGCAATCAGCCCCAGCATTTT
CASRRTGGSNQPQHF
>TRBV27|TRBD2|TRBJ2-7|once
TGTGCCAGCAGTTTTAGCGGGGGGACCAGATTTTACGAGCAGTACTTC
CASSFSGGTRFYEQYF
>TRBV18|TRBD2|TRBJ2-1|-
TGTGCCAGCTCACCTAGCGGGGGGGACAATGAGCAGTTCTTC
CASSPSGGDNEQFF
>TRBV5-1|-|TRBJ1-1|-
TGCGCCAGCAGCATACGCGGGGGGAGGGACACTGAAGCTTTCTTT
CASSIRGGRDTEAFF
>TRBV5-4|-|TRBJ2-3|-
TGTGCCAGCAGCCTCCTAGACGGAGATACGCAGTATTTT
CASSLLDGDTQYF
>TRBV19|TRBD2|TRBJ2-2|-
TGTGCCAGTAGTGGATTAGCGGGAGTTCCCGGGGAGCTGTTTTTT
CASSGLAGVPGELFF
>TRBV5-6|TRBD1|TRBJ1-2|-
TGTGCCAGCAGCTTATGGACAGGGATCGGCTACACCTTC
CASSLWTGIGYTF
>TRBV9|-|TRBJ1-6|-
TGTGCCAGCAGCGTAGAGGGCCTGGACTATTCACCCCTCCACTTT
CASSVEGLDYSPLHF
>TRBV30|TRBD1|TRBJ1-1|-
TGTGCCTGGAATAGGGGGCCTGAAGCTTTCTTT
CAWNRGPEAFF
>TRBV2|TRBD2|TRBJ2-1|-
TGTGCCAGCAGTACTAGCGGGAGGTACAATGAGCAGTTCTTC
CASSTSGRYNEQFF
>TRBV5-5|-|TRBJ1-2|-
TGTGCCAGCAGCCCCGGCTCGCGGAAAGACTACACCTTC
CASSPGSRKDYTF
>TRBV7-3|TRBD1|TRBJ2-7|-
TGTGCCAGCAGCTTATCCGGGACAGGGGGCTACGAGCAGTACTTC
CASSLSGTGGYEQYF
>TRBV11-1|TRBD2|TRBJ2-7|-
TGTGCCAGCAGCTTTGGACTAGACCCGACCTACGAGCAGTACTTC
CASSFGLDPTYEQYF
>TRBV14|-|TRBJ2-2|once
TGTGCCAGCAGCCGTCCCGGGACAACCCGGAGCACCGGGGAGCTGTTTTTT
CASSRPGTTRSTGELFF
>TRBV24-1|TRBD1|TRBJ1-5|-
TGTGCCACCAGTGATTCGACAGGGGTTTACAATCAGCCCCAGCATTTT
CATSDSTGVYNQPQHF
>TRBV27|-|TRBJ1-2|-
TGTGCCAGCAGTAAAGCTACAGGGTGGAATGGCTACACCTTC
CASSKATGWNGYTF
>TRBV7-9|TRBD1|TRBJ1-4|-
TGTGCCAGCAGCTTGACAGGGGGAGGTGAAAAACTGTTTTTT
CASSLTGGGEKLFF
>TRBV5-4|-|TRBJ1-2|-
TGTGCCAGCAGCTTGATGGGGCAGGCCGACTATGGCTACACCTTC
CASSLMGQADYGYTF
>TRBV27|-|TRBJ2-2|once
TGTGCCAGCCTCGAGCGTACGAACACCGGGGAGCTGTTTTTT
CASLERTNTGELFF
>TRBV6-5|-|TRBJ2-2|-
TGTGCCAGCAGTTACGGGGCCCAAGGCGGCACCGGGGAGCTGTTTTTT
CASSYGAQGGTGELFF
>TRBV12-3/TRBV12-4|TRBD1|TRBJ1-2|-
TGTGCCAGCAGGGGGACAGGGAAAACTGGCTACACCTTC
CASRGTGKTGYTF
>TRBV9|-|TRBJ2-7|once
TGTGCCAGCAGCGTAGGGCGCCAGGGCTACGAGCAGTACTTC
CASSVGRQGYEQYF
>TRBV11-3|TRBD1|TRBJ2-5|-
TGTGCCAGCAGCTTGACAGGGGAAGAGACCCAGTACTTC
CASSLTGEETQYF
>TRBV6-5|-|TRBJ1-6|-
TGTGCCAGCAGTTATTCCTCGGGTCAATGGAATTCACCCCTCCACTTT
CASSYSSGQWNSPLHF
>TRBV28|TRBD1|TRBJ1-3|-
TGTGCCAGCAGTTTAAGCGGGACAGGGTGGGACGGAAACACCATATATTTT
CASSLSGTGWDGNTIYF
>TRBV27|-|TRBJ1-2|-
TGTGCCAGCAGTTTACAGGGTCGCTCTCCCACTATTTATGGCTACACCTTC
CASSLQGRSPTIYGYTF
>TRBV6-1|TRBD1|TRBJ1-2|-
TGTGCCAGCAGTGAACTAACAGGGGATGGTGGCTACACCTTC
CASSELTGDGGYTF
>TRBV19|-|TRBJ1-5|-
TGTGCCAGTAGTATGATGCCCGGCGGGGGTAATCAGCCCCAGCATTTT
CASSMMPGGGNQPQHF
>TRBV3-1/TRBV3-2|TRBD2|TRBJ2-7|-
TGTGCCAGCAGCCAAGATTTAGCGGGGGGCCGCGAGCAGTACTTC
CASSQDLAGGREQYF
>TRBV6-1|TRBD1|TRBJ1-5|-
TGTGCCAGCAGTGAAGTAGGGACAGGGGATCAGCCCCAGCATTTT
CASSEVGTGDQPQHF
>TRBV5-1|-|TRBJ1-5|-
TGCGCCAGCAGCTTGGACGGAGCAAATCAGCCCCAGCATTTT
CASSLDGANQPQHF
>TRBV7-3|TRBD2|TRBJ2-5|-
TGTGCCAGCAGCTTAGGAGTAGCGGGAGTTGAGACCCAGTACTTC
CASSLGVAGVETQYF
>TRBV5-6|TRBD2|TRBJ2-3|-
TGTGCCAGCAGCTTGGCCCCGACTAGCGGGAGATACACAGATACGCAGTATTTT
CASSLAPTSGRYTDTQYF
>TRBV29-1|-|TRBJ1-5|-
TGCAGCGTTGGTACAGGGTTCAATCAGCCCCAGCATTTT
CSVGTGFNQPQHF
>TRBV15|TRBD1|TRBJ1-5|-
TGTGCCACCAGCAGATCAGGACAGGGGACCAATCAGCCCCAGCATTTT
CATSRSGQGTNQPQHF
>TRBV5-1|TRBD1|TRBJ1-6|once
TGCGCCAGCAGCATCGGACAGGGGGCCAACCCAGCCCTCCACTTT
CASSIGQGANPALHF
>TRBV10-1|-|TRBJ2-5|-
TGCGCCAGCAGTGATCTAGGAAAAGAGACCCAGTACTTC
CASSDLGKETQYF